The clone carrying this T cell receptor beta chain came up a few times. Its antigen is currently unknown. The entry originates in a study of T cell repertoires in cytomegalovirus infection. General observations from the study: CMV-specific TCR beta clonotypes restricted by HLA-C were the ones dominating the ex vivo response.

MiXCR, applied by TCRdb to the reads, yields one record per CDR3 protein. The table has 830,000 or so distinct CDR3 sequences, 32% seen once. The CDR3 covers 16 residues. Looked up from germline, CDR1 is MNHNY and CDR2 is SVGAGI (reference sequence). Trimming stripped 5 bases from V and 1 base from J, with 17 bases between. Sequencing used cultured CD8+ T cells from PBMCs, obtained from culture after CMV antigen stimulation. The chain uses TRBV6-6 and TRBJ1-2, with TRBD1 as a possible D gene (5 bases). This receptor was identified in a human donor in good health (CMV status not recorded). Some clones in this sample may be carry-over from other donors' samples. CDR3 residues: CASSGGLMVYNYGYTF. CDR3 bases: TGTGCCAGCAGTGGGGGTTTGATGGTGTATAACTATGGCTACACCTTC.